The 25 T cell receptor beta chains given below trace back to one sample, sequenced in a study of graft-versus-host responses after intestinal transplantation. This table comes from immunoSEQ multiplex PCR, and its TCRdb copy is limited to in-frame clones, with some not included. This sample has more than 65,000 clones, with 90% found just once. Antigens for these TCRs are unknown. Sequencing used unstimulated CD8+ T cells sorted from spleen or lymph node cells, obtained before intestinal transplant. All receptors come from a human donor who received an intestinal transplant.

This clone was seen only once. This sequence joins TRBV5-5 and TRBJ1-5, with a possible D match to TRBD1 (6 bases). V was shortened by 4 bases and J by 3 bases, with 11 bases between the two germline ends. Germline CDR1 and CDR2: SGHKS and YYEKEE (reference sequence). CDR3 length: 14 amino acids. The CDR3 nucleotides read TGTGCCAGCAGCCTAGGACAGCCCAATCAGCCCCAGCATTTT. Protein product: CASSLGQPNQPQHF.

This clone was counted a single time. This chain connects TRBV5-1 to TRBJ1-1; 8 positions match TRBD1. Looked up from germline, CDR1 is SGHRS and CDR2 is YFSETQ. The CDR3 consists of 13 residues. V shed 2 bases and J 7 bases; nucleotides not matched to a gene: 4. The chain's CDR3 is CASSFGQGLEAFF. In DNA form, the CDR3 reads TGCGCCAGCAGCTTTGGACAGGGTCTTGAAGCTTTCTTT.

This chain joins TRBV15 and TRBJ1-2; 7 positions match TRBD1. With 3 bases clipped from V and 7 bases from J, the junction kept 8 bases outside the gene matches. This CDR3 is 14 amino acids long. Germline V gene data show CDR1 as LNHNV and CDR2 as YYDKDF (reference sequence). CDR3 amino acids: CATSSPGTVLGYTF. The CDR3 region has the DNA TGTGCCACCAGCAGCCCTGGGACAGTGCTTGGCTACACCTTC. The whole variable domain, remainder taken from reference TRBV15 and TRBJ1-2, is DAMVIQNPRYQVTQFGKPVTLSCSQTLNHNVMYWYQQKSSQAPKLLFHYYDKDFNNEADTPDNFQSRRPNTSFCFLDIRSPGLGDTAMYLCATSSPGTVLGYTFGSGTRLTVV.

CDR3: CATAGDRGYTDTQYF. As DNA, the CDR3 is TGTGCCACCGCGGGGGACAGGGGCTACACAGATACGCAGTATTTT. V gene TRBV11-2 combines with J gene TRBJ2-3; TRBD1 agrees at 10 bases. The CDR3 extends over 15 amino acids. The ends lost 10 bases at V and 2 bases at J; junction bases unmatched: 9. Germline lookup yields CDR1 SGHAT and CDR2 FQNNGV. Drawing the rest from reference TRBV11-2 and TRBJ2-3, the complete variable domain is EAGVAQSPRYKIIEKRQSVAFWCNPISGHATLYWYQQILGQGPKLLIQFQNNGVVDDSQLPKDRFSAERLKGVDSTLKIQPAKLEDSAVYLCATAGDRGYTDTQYFGPGTRLTVL.

The rearrangement uses TRBV7-2 and TRBJ1-2; tentatively, D is TRBD1 (5 bases). Looked up from germline, CDR1 is SGHTA and CDR2 is FQGNSA. V was pared by 1 base and J by 4 bases, with 13 bases between. The CDR3 totals 15 residues. Here the CDR3 reads CASSLDDSSFYGYTF. CDR3 bases: TGTGCCAGCAGCTTAGACGACAGCTCCTTCTATGGCTACACCTTC.

This chain uses TRBV9 with TRBJ2-7; 7 nucleotides agree with TRBD1. V was pared by 4 bases and J by 5 bases, with 9 bases of the junction left unmatched. The V gene's germline CDR1 is SGDLS and CDR2 YYNGEE. There are 14 residues in the CDR3. The DNA of the CDR3 is TGTGCCAGCAGCCCCTCGGGACAGCCAAACGAGCAGTACTTC. Translating gives CASSPSGQPNEQYF.

V gene TRBV9 combines with J gene TRBJ2-5; TRBD2 matches at 7 bases. V was pared by 0 bases and J by 0 bases, with 2 bases of the junction left unmatched. Germline CDR1 reads SGDLS; CDR2 reads YYNGEE. This CDR3 spans 15 amino acids. The CDR3 reads CASSVGAGNQETQYF. The CDR3 DNA sequence: TGTGCCAGCAGCGTAGGAGCGGGGAACCAAGAGACCCAGTACTTC.

This clone was detected once. The chain uses TRBV7-6 and TRBJ1-2; D is unclear. The CDR3 spans 15 residues. Trimming took off 4 bases at V and 7 bases at J, with 19 bases between the two ends. Germline CDR1 reads SGHVS; CDR2 reads FNYEAQ. For the CDR3, the DNA is TGTGCCAGCAGCTCAGCTCATGGGCCAGGAGGTGGCTACACCTTC. Protein sequence: CASSSAHGPGGGYTF.

The gene calls are TRBV18 and TRBJ1-1; D is possibly TRBD1 (5 bases). Trimming pared 3 bases from V and 3 bases from J, leaving 11 bases between. In germline, CDR1 is KGHSH, CDR2 LQKENI. There are 14 residues in the CDR3. The CDR3: CASSPDGTHTEAFF. The CDR3 bases are TGTGCCAGCTCACCGGACGGGACTCACACTGAAGCTTTCTTT.

This chain links TRBV27 with TRBJ1-1; TRBD1 is a possible D gene (6 bases). The V end was cut by 7 bases, the J end by 11 bases, with 20 bases between. This CDR3 contains 13 residues. CDR1 and CDR2 (germline): MNHEY, SMNVEV (reference sequence). CDR3 coding DNA: TGTGCCAGCAACCAACAGGGCTCGCTCGCTGCTTTCTTT. This codes for CASNQQGSLAAFF.

The chain recombines TRBV5-6 with TRBJ2-7; TRBD2 is a possible D gene (7 bases). In germline, CDR1 is SGHDT, CDR2 YYEEEE. The CDR3 spans 15 residues. V lost 4 bases to trimming and J lost 1 base, with 15 bases between them. The CDR3 loop is CASSGEGVGSYEQYF. The CDR3 DNA follows: TGTGCCAGCAGCGGGGAGGGGGTTGGGTCCTACGAGCAGTACTTC.

Here the CDR3 reads CASSRGLAGARAKNIQYF. In DNA, the CDR3 is TGCGCCAGCAGCCGGGGACTAGCGGGGGCAAGGGCCAAAAACATTCAGTACTTC. J is TRBJ2-4 and V is TRBV4-1, with 14 bases aligning to TRBD2. The CDR3 is made up of 18 amino acids. The germline V gene encodes CDR1 MGHRA and CDR2 YSYEKL. Germline trimming cut 4 bases from V and 1 base from J; bases unmatched to any gene: 6.

The chain uses TRBV6-1 and TRBJ2-7; D unresolved. CDR1 is MNHNS, CDR2 SASEGT, per germline. The CDR3 spans 11 residues. V was trimmed by 5 bases and J by 5 bases, leaving 7 bases between them. The CDR3 bases are TGTGCCAGCAGTTATTCCCACGAGCAGTACTTC. This translates into CASSYSHEQYF.

This chain uses TRBV19 with TRBJ1-5, with D hard to call. Germline-derived CDR1 and CDR2 are LNHDA and SQIVND (reference sequence). The CDR3 covers 14 residues. V shed 10 bases and J shed 2 bases, with 15 bases lying between them. CDR3 protein: CATCPTLRNQPQHF. Written as DNA, the CDR3 is TGTGCCACCTGCCCGACACTTCGCAATCAGCCCCAGCATTTT.

The chain uses TRBV4-1 and TRBJ1-5; D is possibly TRBD1 (5 bases). V shed 1 base and J shed 5 bases, with 12 bases lying between them. The CDR3 loop spans 15 amino acids. Germline CDR1 is MGHRA and CDR2 is YSYEKL. This chain's CDR3 is CASSQGRGRDQPQHF. The DNA of the CDR3 is TGCGCCAGCAGCCAAGGGCGGGGCAGGGATCAGCCCCAGCATTTT.

The chain joins TRBV13 to TRBJ2-1; 8 nucleotides line up with TRBD1. From germline, CDR1 is PRHDT and CDR2 FYEKMQ (reference sequence). This CDR3 region has 15 residues. The V and J ends lost 3 bases and 0 bases, in that order; junction bases with no gene match: 1. The CDR3 reads CASSFGTGSYNEQFF. Written as DNA, the CDR3 is TGTGCCAGCAGCTTCGGGACAGGCTCCTACAATGAGCAGTTCTTC.

The CDR3 DNA is TGTGCCAGCAGCTCTACCGGGGACACAGATACGCAGTATTTT. It yields the protein CASSSTGDTDTQYF. The chain recombines TRBV7-6 with TRBJ2-3, with a weak D call TRBD2 (5 bases). V shed 4 bases and J shed 2 bases, with 10 bases lying between them. This CDR3 is 14 amino acids long. Germline V gene sequence: CDR1 SGHVS, CDR2 FNYEAQ.

J is TRBJ2-2 and V is TRBV7-2; no reliable D call. The CDR3 is 11 amino acids. CDR1 and CDR2 (germline): SGHTA, FQGNSA. V was trimmed by 7 bases and J by 3 bases, leaving 3 bases between them. This CDR3 reads CASTYTGELFF. The CDR3, as DNA: TGTGCCAGCACCTACACCGGGGAGCTGTTTTTT.

Remarks on this clone: Other DNA sequences in the same sample also yield this CDR3. V and J are TRBV7-2 and TRBJ2-1; D may be TRBD2 (7 bases). V was pared by 1 base and J by 3 bases, with 10 bases between. The CDR3 has 15 residues. Germline-derived CDR1 and CDR2 are SGHTA and FQGNSA. The CDR3 DNA reads as TGTGCCAGCAGCTTAGTGGGGGGGCGCTACAATGAGCAGTTCTTC. Translation: CASSLVGGRYNEQFF.

This chain joins TRBV9 and TRBJ1-3; D perhaps matches TRBD1 (5 bases). This CDR3 is 15 amino acids long. The V end lost 4 bases, the J end lost 0 bases, and 11 bases lay between the germline ends. Germline assignment: CDR1 SGDLS and CDR2 YYNGEE. The CDR3 is CASSPAGGSGNTIYF. The CDR3 DNA follows: TGTGCCAGCAGCCCGGCGGGGGGCTCTGGAAACACCATATATTTT.

In this sample, this clone turned up a few times. The rearrangement joins TRBV27 to TRBJ1-4, with D uncertain. CDR1 MNHEY and CDR2 SMNVEV come from the germline V gene (reference sequence). Between the trimmed V and J ends, which lost 5 bases and 8 bases, there was a span of 12 bases. CDR3 length: 13 residues. CDR3 DNA sequence: TGTGCCAGCAGTCCCGGGGAGGGAGAAAAACTGTTTTTT. Translated, it gives CASSPGEGEKLFF.

The chain combines TRBV19 with TRBJ1-2, with a tentative D call TRBD1 (5 bases). The CDR3 runs 17 residues. CDR1 and CDR2 from the germline V gene are LNHDA and SQIVND (reference sequence). The germline V and J ends were trimmed by 3 bases and 3 bases, with 20 bases remaining between them. DNA of the CDR3: TGTGCCAGTAGTATCCCCGGGGGTCACCCTGAGGACTATGGCTACACCTTC. It codes for CASSIPGGHPEDYGYTF.

The chain is built from TRBV4-1 and TRBJ2-3; TRBD1 matches at 7 bases. The trim removed 8 bases at V and 1 base at J, leaving 9 bases unmatched. CDR3 size: 15 residues. The germline gives CDR1 MGHRA, CDR2 YSYEKL. CDR3 in DNA: TGCGCCAGCCAATTTGACAGGGTACGCACAGATACGCAGTATTTT. This codes for CASQFDRVRTDTQYF.

Remarks on this clone: An end of the junction differs from the germline gene, which may be a read error. This chain joins TRBV7-7 and TRBJ2-7; the match to TRBD1 covers 8 bases. Per germline, CDR1 SSHAT and CDR2 FNYEAQ (reference sequence). The length of the CDR3 is 14 residues. CDR3 amino acids: CASSPGQGEYEQYF. CDR3 bases: TGTGCTAGCAGCCCCGGACAGGGAGAGTACGAGCAGTACTTC.

This clone was observed a handful of times. The V and J genes are TRBV5-6 and TRBJ1-5, with no clear D. In germline, CDR1 is SGHDT, CDR2 YYEEEE. The CDR3 runs to 13 residues. Trimming left V 1 base short and J 5 bases short, with 7 bases between. This CDR3 reads CASSLSLDQPQHF. The CDR3 bases are TGTGCCAGCAGCTTGTCGCTAGATCAGCCCCAGCATTTT.